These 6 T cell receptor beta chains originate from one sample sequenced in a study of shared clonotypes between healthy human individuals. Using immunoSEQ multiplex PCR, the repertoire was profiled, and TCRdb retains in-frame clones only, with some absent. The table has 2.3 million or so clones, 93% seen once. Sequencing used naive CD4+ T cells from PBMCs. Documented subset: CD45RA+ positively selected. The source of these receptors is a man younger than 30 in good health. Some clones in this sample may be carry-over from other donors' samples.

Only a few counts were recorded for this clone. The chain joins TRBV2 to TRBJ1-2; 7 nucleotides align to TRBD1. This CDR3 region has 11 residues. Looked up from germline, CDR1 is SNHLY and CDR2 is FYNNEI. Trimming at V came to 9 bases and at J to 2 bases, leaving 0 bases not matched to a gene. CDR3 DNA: TGTGCCAGGACAGGGAACTATGGCTACACCTTC. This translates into CARTGNYGYTF. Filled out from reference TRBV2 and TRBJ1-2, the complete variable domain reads EPEVTQTPSHQVTQMGQEVILRCVPISNHLYFYWYRQILGQKVEFLVSFYNNEISEKSEIFDDQFSVERPDGSNFTLKIRSTKLEDSAMYFCARTGNYGYTFGSGTRLTVV.

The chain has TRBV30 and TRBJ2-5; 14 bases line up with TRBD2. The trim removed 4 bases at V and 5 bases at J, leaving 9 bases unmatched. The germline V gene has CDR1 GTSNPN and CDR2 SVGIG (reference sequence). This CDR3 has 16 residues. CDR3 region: CAWKGLAGAPGETQYF. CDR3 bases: TGTGCCTGGAAGGGACTAGCGGGAGCCCCGGGTGAGACCCAGTACTTC.

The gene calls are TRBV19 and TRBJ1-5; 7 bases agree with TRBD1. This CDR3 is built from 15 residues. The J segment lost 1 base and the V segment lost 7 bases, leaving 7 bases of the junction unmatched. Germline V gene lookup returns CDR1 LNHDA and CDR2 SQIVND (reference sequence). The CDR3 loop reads CASIRTGGSNQPQHF. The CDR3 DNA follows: TGTGCCAGTATTAGGACAGGAGGGAGCAATCAGCCCCAGCATTTT.

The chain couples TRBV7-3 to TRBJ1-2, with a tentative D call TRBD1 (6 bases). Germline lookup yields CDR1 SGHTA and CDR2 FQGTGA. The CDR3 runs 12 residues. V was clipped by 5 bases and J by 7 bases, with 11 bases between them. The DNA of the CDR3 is TGTGCCAGCAGCCTCTGGACAGCTGGCTACACCTTC. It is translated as CASSLWTAGYTF. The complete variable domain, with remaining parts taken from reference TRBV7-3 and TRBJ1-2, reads GAGVSQTPSNKVTEKGKYVELRCDPISGHTALYWYRQSLGQGPEFLIYFQGTGAADDSGLPNDRFFAVRPEGSVSTLKIQRTERGDSAVYLCASSLWTAGYTFGSGTRLTVV.

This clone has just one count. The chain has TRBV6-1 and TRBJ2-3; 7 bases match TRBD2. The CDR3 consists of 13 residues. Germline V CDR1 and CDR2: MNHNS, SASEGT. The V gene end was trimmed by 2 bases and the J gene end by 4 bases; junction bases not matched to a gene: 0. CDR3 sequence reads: CASSERGADTQYF. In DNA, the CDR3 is TGTGCCAGCAGTGAACGGGGGGCAGATACGCAGTATTTT.

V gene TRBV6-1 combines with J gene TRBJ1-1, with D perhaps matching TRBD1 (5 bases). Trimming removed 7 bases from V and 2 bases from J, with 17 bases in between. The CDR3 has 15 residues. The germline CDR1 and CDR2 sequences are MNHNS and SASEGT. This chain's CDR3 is CASTGAGGGNTEAFF. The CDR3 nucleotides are TGTGCCAGCACTGGGGCGGGGGGAGGTAACACTGAAGCTTTCTTT.